The 16 T cell receptor beta chains below come from one sample, sequenced in a study of OX40 agonist ivuxolimab in advanced cancers. The table came from immunoSEQ multiplex PCR; TCRdb's copy has only in-frame clones and leaves some out. The sample includes around 90,000 clones, about nine tenths seen only once; the top ten take 6.5% to 9%. This specimen consisted of CD4+ or CD8+ T cells sorted from blood, obtained in a trial of the OX40 agonist ivuxolimab. The receptors were sampled from an adult with an advanced solid tumor such as melanoma, head and neck, liver or kidney cancer.

The chain recombines TRBV13 with TRBJ2-3, with 7 nucleotides matching TRBD2. Germline CDR1 reads PRHDT; CDR2 reads FYEKMQ (reference sequence). With 5 bases clipped from V and 3 bases from J, the junction kept 8 bases outside the gene matches. CDR3 size: 15 residues. The CDR3 DNA reads as TGTGCCAGCAGCCCACGACTAGCTATAACAGATACGCAGTATTTT. Its translation is CASSPRLAITDTQYF.

V and J are TRBV19 and TRBJ1-4; D may be TRBD1 (5 bases). V lost 0 bases to trimming and J lost 8 bases, with 16 bases between them. There are 16 residues in the CDR3. CDR1 is LNHDA, CDR2 SQIVND, per germline (reference sequence). This CDR3 reads CASSIDPLGPDEKLFF. CDR3 DNA: TGTGCCAGTAGTATAGATCCATTGGGACCGGACGAAAAACTGTTTTTT.

The rearrangement joins TRBV29-1 to TRBJ2-7, with D possibly matching TRBD2 (6 bases). CDR1 is SQVTM and CDR2 is ANQGSEA in the germline V gene. This CDR3 is 13 amino acids long. Trimming shortened V by 6 bases and J by 3 bases, and 15 bases separated the two germline ends. The CDR3 loop reads CSVALTGVYEQYF. CDR3 coding DNA: TGCAGCGTAGCCCTGACGGGGGTCTACGAGCAGTACTTC.

This chain uses TRBV18 with TRBJ1-1, with 9 bases fitting TRBD1. In germline, CDR1 is KGHSH, CDR2 LQKENI. The CDR3 is 15 amino acids. With V trimmed by 5 bases and J by 1 base, 5 bases remained unmatched. For the CDR3, the DNA is TGTGCCAGCTCAACAGGGGGCTTAACGAACACTGAAGCTTTCTTT. It yields the protein CASSTGGLTNTEAFF.

The chain carries TRBV4-1 and TRBJ1-5; the D is unclear. Trimming removed 0 bases from V and 8 bases from J, with 5 bases in between. Looked up from germline, CDR1 is MGHRA and CDR2 is YSYEKL. The CDR3 covers 12 residues. CDR3 sequence: CASSQDGKPQHF. Here the CDR3 DNA reads TGCGCCAGCAGCCAAGATGGTAAGCCCCAGCATTTT.

This clone was counted a few times. The genes are TRBV13 and TRBJ2-1; unclear D gene. The CDR3 contains 15 residues. The germline V gene encodes CDR1 PRHDT and CDR2 FYEKMQ (reference sequence). The V end lost 2 bases, the J end lost 0 bases, and 8 bases lay between the germline ends. In DNA, the CDR3 is TGTGCCAGCAGCTTAACGAGGCTCTCCTACAATGAGCAGTTCTTC. Its translation is CASSLTRLSYNEQFF.

V gene TRBV4-1 combines with J gene TRBJ2-7; 7 nucleotides agree with TRBD2. Germline values: CDR1 MGHRA, CDR2 YSYEKL. The CDR3 loop spans 16 amino acids. V lost 0 bases, J lost 2 bases, and 7 bases stayed unmatched. CDR3: CASSQDSGTTTYEQYF. In DNA, the CDR3 is TGCGCCAGCAGCCAAGATTCCGGGACTACTACCTACGAGCAGTACTTC.

The CDR3 is CASSQPHSSQSRANVLTF. The CDR3 bases are TGTGCCAGCAGCCAACCTCACAGCTCACAAAGTCGGGCCAACGTCCTGACTTTC. The chain employs TRBV7-9 and TRBJ2-6, with D unresolved. V was pared by 5 bases and J by 5 bases, with 22 bases between. CDR3 length: 18 amino acids. From germline, CDR1 is SEHNR and CDR2 FQNEAQ (reference sequence).

CDR3 sequence reads: CASRQGGIYEQYF. The CDR3 DNA is TGTGCCAGCCGACAAGGAGGCATCTACGAGCAGTACTTC. The chain uses TRBV27 and TRBJ2-7; tentative D call: TRBD2 (5 bases). CDR1 and CDR2 (germline): MNHEY, SMNVEV (reference sequence). This CDR3 is 13 amino acids long. Trimming cost V 8 bases and J 3 bases, with 14 bases left between them.

CDR3 nucleotide sequence: TGTGCCAGCGGGGGGGACGGTATGAACACTGAAGCTTTCTTT. Amino acid sequence: CASGGDGMNTEAFF. The chain has TRBV6-1 and TRBJ1-1; D is perhaps TRBD1 (5 bases). CDR1 and CDR2 from the germline V gene are MNHNS and SASEGT. CDR3 size: 14 residues. V lost 8 bases and J lost 0, with 13 bases in between.

The chain joins TRBV6-6 to TRBJ2-7, with 7 bases that match TRBD2. Trimming took 2 bases from V and 3 from J; bases not matched to a gene: 10. Germline V gives CDR1 MNHNY, CDR2 SVGAGI (reference sequence). CDR3 length: 16 residues. Here the CDR3 reads CASSYGGREWVYEQYF. In DNA form, the CDR3 reads TGTGCCAGCAGTTACGGAGGGCGGGAGTGGGTCTACGAGCAGTACTTC.

Points on this clone: Other DNA sequences in this sample translate to the same CDR3. The rearrangement uses TRBV27 and TRBJ2-7, with no clear D. Per the germline V gene, CDR1 is MNHEY and CDR2 is SMNVEV (reference sequence). The CDR3 has 11 residues. Trimming stripped 4 bases from V and 0 bases from J, with 1 base between. The chain's CDR3 is CASSSSYEQYF. The CDR3 DNA reads TGTGCCAGCAGTTCCTCCTACGAGCAGTACTTC.

The J gene is TRBJ2-3, the V gene TRBV13, with unresolved D. V was trimmed by 5 bases and J by 5 bases, leaving 5 bases between them. This CDR3 region has 11 residues. Germline assignment: CDR1 PRHDT and CDR2 FYEKMQ (reference sequence). The CDR3 sequence: CASSPQDTQYF. The CDR3 DNA reads TGTGCCAGCAGCCCCCAAGATACGCAGTATTTT. Full variable domain (remainder filled in from reference TRBV13 and TRBJ2-3): AAGVIQSPRHLIKEKRETATLKCYPIPRHDTVYWYQQGPGQDPQFLISFYEKMQSDKGSIPDRFSAQQFSDYHSELNMSSLELGDSALYFCASSPQDTQYFGPGTRLTVL.

This clone was seen more than once but under ten times. The chain links TRBV11-2 to TRBJ2-7, with 9 nucleotides matching TRBD1. Looked up from germline, CDR1 is SGHAT and CDR2 is FQNNGV. With V trimmed by 5 bases and J by 4 bases, 12 bases remained unmatched. The CDR3 spans 16 residues. The CDR3 loop reads CASSPSLGQGVYEQYF. For the CDR3, the DNA is TGTGCCAGCAGCCCAAGCCTGGGACAGGGAGTTTACGAGCAGTACTTC.

This chain joins TRBV18 and TRBJ1-4, with a tentative D call TRBD1 (5 bases). This CDR3 comprises 16 residues. Trimming took 8 bases from V and 0 from J, leaving 16 bases between them. Germline lookup yields CDR1 KGHSH and CDR2 LQKENI. CDR3 residues: CASTSGYSATNEKLFF. CDR3 DNA: TGTGCCAGCACGTCAGGGTACTCTGCAACTAATGAAAAACTGTTTTTT.

The CDR3 loop is CASSESGGVKYGYTF. The DNA for the CDR3 is TGTGCCAGCAGTGAATCTGGCGGAGTTAAGTATGGCTACACCTTC. The rearrangement uses TRBV25-1 and TRBJ1-2, with D unclear. From germline, CDR1 is MGHDK and CDR2 SYGVNS. The CDR3 sequence is 15 residues long. V was shortened by 1 base and J by 5 bases, with 14 bases between the two germline ends.